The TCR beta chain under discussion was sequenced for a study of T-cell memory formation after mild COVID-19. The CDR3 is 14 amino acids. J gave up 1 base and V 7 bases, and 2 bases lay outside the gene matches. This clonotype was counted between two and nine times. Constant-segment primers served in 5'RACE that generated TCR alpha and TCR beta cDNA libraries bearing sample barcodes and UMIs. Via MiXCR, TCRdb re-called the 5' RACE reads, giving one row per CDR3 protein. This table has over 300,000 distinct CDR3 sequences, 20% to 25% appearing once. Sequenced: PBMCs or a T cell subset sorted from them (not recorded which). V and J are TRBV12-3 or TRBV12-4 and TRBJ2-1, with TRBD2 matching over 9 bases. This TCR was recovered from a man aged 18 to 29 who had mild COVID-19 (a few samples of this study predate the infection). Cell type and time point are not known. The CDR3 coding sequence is TGTGCCAGCAATCTAGCGGGGTCCTACAATGAGCAGTTCTTC. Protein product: CASNLAGSYNEQFF.